This T cell receptor beta chain came from a study of OX40 agonist ivuxolimab in advanced cancers. For the study at large: In this cohort, patients received ivuxolimab, an agonistic anti-OX40 (CD134) antibody. Among those treated, three patients had partial responses, one with hepatocellular carcinoma and two with cutaneous melanoma. Participants, roughly 80% male, averaged about 59 years of age, ranging from roughly 23 to 90.

V lost 3 bases, J lost 9 bases, and 8 bases lay in between. Germline CDR1 is MDHEN and CDR2 is SYDVKM. The CDR3 totals 12 residues. The method was immunoSEQ multiplex PCR; TCRdb's version includes in-frame clones alone and lacks a portion of them. The sample lists some 90,000 clones; 92% were seen once. The V gene is TRBV28, the J gene TRBJ2-2; D unresolved. Source: CD4+ or CD8+ T cells sorted from blood, taken in a trial of the OX40 agonist ivuxolimab. The receptor was isolated from an adult with an advanced solid tumor such as melanoma, head and neck, liver or kidney cancer. CDR3 loop: CASSLGLRELFF. CDR3 DNA: TGTGCCAGCAGTTTGGGCCTTCGGGAGCTGTTTTTT.